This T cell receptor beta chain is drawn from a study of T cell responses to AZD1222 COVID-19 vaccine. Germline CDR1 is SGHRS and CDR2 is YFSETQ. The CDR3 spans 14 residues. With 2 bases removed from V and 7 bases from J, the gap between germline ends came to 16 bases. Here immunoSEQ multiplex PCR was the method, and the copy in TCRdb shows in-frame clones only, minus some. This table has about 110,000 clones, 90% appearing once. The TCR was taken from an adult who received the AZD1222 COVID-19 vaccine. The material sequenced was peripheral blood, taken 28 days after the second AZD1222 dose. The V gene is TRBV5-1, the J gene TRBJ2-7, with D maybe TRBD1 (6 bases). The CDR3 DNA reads TGCGCCAGCAGCTTCACAGGGTATGGGGGAGAGCAGTACTTC. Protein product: CASSFTGYGGEQYF.